These 17 T cell receptor beta chains originate from one sample sequenced in a study of cytomegalovirus exposure and HLA in healthy donors. Assay used: immunoSEQ multiplex PCR; TCRdb lists only in-frame clones, some missing. The data hold fewer than 80,000 clones, with 96% observed a single time. The sequencing sample was made of PBMCs. The receptors shown here come from a woman between 18 and 29 years old in good health and CMV-seropositive.

This clone was counted between two and nine times. The V call is TRBV7-8, the J call TRBJ2-2; the match to TRBD1 covers 9 bases. Trimming at V came to 5 bases and at J to 5 bases, leaving 6 bases not matched to a gene. CDR3 length: 15 amino acids. In germline, CDR1 is SGHVS, CDR2 FQNEAQ. The CDR3 region has the DNA TGTGCCAGCAGCAGGTGGACAGGGGAAACCGGGGAGCTGTTTTTT. This translates into CASSRWTGETGELFF.

The genes are TRBV9 and TRBJ2-5; 9 positions match TRBD1. This CDR3 comprises 19 residues. The J segment lost 2 bases and the V segment lost 8 bases, leaving 22 bases of the junction unmatched. The germline gives CDR1 SGDLS, CDR2 YYNGEE. CDR3: CARAWVWGRRQGGQETQYF. In nucleotides, the CDR3 is TGTGCCAGGGCCTGGGTGTGGGGGAGGAGACAGGGGGGGCAAGAGACCCAGTACTTC.

This clone was seen once. The rearrangement joins TRBV19 to TRBJ2-7, with D unresolved. The CDR3 consists of 14 residues. The germline V gene has CDR1 LNHDA and CDR2 SQIVND (reference sequence). The V end was cut by 3 bases, the J end by 5 bases, with 14 bases between. The CDR3 DNA follows: TGTGCCAGTAGTATGAACCGAGGCGTGGACGAGCAGTACTTC. Residues: CASSMNRGVDEQYF.

This clone was picked up one time. The chain recombines TRBV2 with TRBJ2-2; 8 bases fit TRBD2. The CDR3 extends over 15 amino acids. Looked up from germline, CDR1 is SNHLY and CDR2 is FYNNEI. Trimming cost V 3 bases and J 3 bases; bases outside gene matches: 3. DNA for the CDR3: TGTGCCAGCAGTGAGAGCGGGAGACACACCGGGGAGCTGTTTTTT. This sequence encodes CASSESGRHTGELFF.

V gene TRBV6-6 combines with J gene TRBJ1-1, with D tentatively TRBD1 (6 bases). The germline V gene encodes CDR1 MNHNY and CDR2 SVGAGI (reference sequence). The CDR3 spans 14 residues. Trimming pared 4 bases from V and 1 base from J, leaving 10 bases between. The CDR3 sequence: CASSSTDRNTEAFF. CDR3 coding DNA: TGTGCCAGCAGTTCTACGGACAGGAACACTGAAGCTTTCTTT.

The gene calls are TRBV29-1 and TRBJ2-3; D unclear. CDR3 length: 13 amino acids. The V gene's germline CDR1 is SQVTM and CDR2 ANQGSEA. Between the trimmed V and J ends, which lost 0 bases and 1 base, there was a span of 5 bases. DNA of the CDR3: TGCAGCGTTGAAGAGGGCCGCACAGATACGCAGTATTTT. Amino acid sequence: CSVEEGRTDTQYF.

The chain is built from TRBV21-1 and TRBJ1-2. TRBV21-1 is marked as a pseudogene. CDR3 length: 15 residues. CDR3 sequence reads: CASSKWRQNPYGYTF. As DNA, the CDR3 is TGTGCCAGCAGCAAATGGCGGCAGAACCCTTATGGCTACACCTTC.

This chain connects TRBV19 to TRBJ1-2, with TRBD1 as a possible D gene (5 bases). CDR1 LNHDA and CDR2 SQIVND come from the germline V gene (reference sequence). Deletions cut 6 bases from V and 3 bases from J, with 14 bases between. This CDR3 region has 14 residues. For the CDR3, the DNA is TGTGCCAGTAGGTTACGGGGGTTAGACTATGGCTACACCTTC. Its protein product is CASRLRGLDYGYTF. The whole variable domain, remainder taken from reference TRBV19 and TRBJ1-2, is DGGITQSPKYLFRKEGQNVTLSCEQNLNHDAMYWYRQDPGQGLRLIYYSQIVNDFQKGDIAEGYSVSREKKESFPLTVTSAQKNPTAFYLCASRLRGLDYGYTFGSGTRLTVV.

The V call is TRBV5-1, the J call TRBJ1-1; 7 bases agree with TRBD1. Trimming cost V 0 bases and J 4 bases; bases outside gene matches: 6. This CDR3 has 15 residues. The germline gives CDR1 SGHRS, CDR2 YFSETQ. The DNA for the CDR3 is TGCGCCAGCAGCTTGGGGGACAGCTACACCACTGAAGCTTTCTTT. Translated, it gives CASSLGDSYTTEAFF.

This chain uses TRBV5-8 with TRBJ2-7; 12 bases are a match to TRBD2. Trimming cost V 2 bases and J 5 bases; bases outside gene matches: 14. The length of the CDR3 is 18 residues. Germline V gives CDR1 SGHTS, CDR2 YDEGEE. Here the CDR3 reads CASSLITLAGGPYHEQYF. The CDR3, as DNA: TGTGCCAGCAGCTTAATAACCCTAGCGGGAGGGCCGTACCACGAGCAGTACTTC.

The rearrangement uses TRBV30 and TRBJ1-1, with D unclear. Germline assignment: CDR1 GTSNPN and CDR2 SVGIG (reference sequence). V lost 2 bases, J lost 2 bases, and 9 bases lay in between. The CDR3 extends over 13 amino acids. In nucleotides, the CDR3 is TGTGCCTGGAGTAGTGGCCTTAACACTGAAGCTTTCTTT. The encoded protein is CAWSSGLNTEAFF.

V gene TRBV7-2 combines with J gene TRBJ2-7, with D maybe TRBD1 (6 bases). The germline gives CDR1 SGHTA, CDR2 FQGNSA. This CDR3 spans 14 amino acids. V lost 5 bases and J lost 0, with 11 bases in between. This CDR3 is CASSRDTSSYEQYF. Written as DNA, the CDR3 is TGTGCCAGCAGCAGGGACACCAGCTCCTACGAGCAGTACTTC. The full variable domain, in which reference TRBV7-2 and TRBJ2-7 provide the parts outside the CDR3, is GAGVSQSPSNKVTEKGKDVELRCDPISGHTALYWYRQSLGQGLEFLIYFQGNSAPDKSGLPSDRFSAERTGGSVSTLTIQRTQQEDSAVYLCASSRDTSSYEQYFGPGTRLTVT.

The rearrangement uses TRBV27 and TRBJ2-1; perhaps TRBD2 as D (6 bases). CDR3 length: 15 residues. Deletions cut 5 bases from V and 2 bases from J, with 13 bases between. The V gene's germline CDR1 is MNHEY and CDR2 SMNVEV (reference sequence). The CDR3 nucleotides are TGTGCCAGCAGTCGGGGGTTAAACGCCTACAATGAGCAGTTCTTC. It codes for CASSRGLNAYNEQFF.

The CDR3 reads CASRGLAGRYEQYF. The CDR3 nucleotides read TGTGCCAGCAGAGGTCTAGCGGGAAGGTACGAGCAGTACTTC. The chain combines TRBV28 with TRBJ2-7; TRBD2 agrees at 9 bases. V dropped 6 bases and J dropped 4; count of bases not matched to a gene: 7. The CDR3 sequence is 14 residues long. The germline CDR1 and CDR2 sequences are MDHEN and SYDVKM.

In nucleotides, the CDR3 is TGCGCCAGCAGCCAAGGAGTGGGGAGCTCCTACAATGAGCAGTTCTTC. Its translation: CASSQGVGSSYNEQFF. The chain joins TRBV4-3 to TRBJ2-1; D possibly corresponds to TRBD2 (5 bases). The CDR3 extends over 16 amino acids. CDR1 and CDR2 from the germline V gene are LGHNA and YSLEER. Between the trimmed V and J ends, which lost 1 base and 0 bases, there was a span of 10 bases.

The V gene is TRBV9, the J gene TRBJ2-7, with D perhaps TRBD2 (6 bases). Germline CDR1 SGDLS, CDR2 YYNGEE. CDR3 length: 17 amino acids. Trimming cost V 0 bases and J 0 bases, with 16 bases left between them. The CDR3 here is CASSVGESAGSSYEQYF. In nucleotides, the CDR3 is TGTGCCAGCAGCGTAGGGGAATCGGCGGGGAGCTCCTACGAGCAGTACTTC. The full variable domain, completed using reference TRBV9 and TRBJ2-7, is DSGVTQTPKHLITATGQRVTLRCSPRSGDLSVYWYQQSLDQGLQFLIQYYNGEERAKGNILERFSAQQFPDLHSELNLSSLELGDSALYFCASSVGESAGSSYEQYFGPGTRLTVT.

The count of this clone is one. The chain joins TRBV18 to TRBJ2-2; perhaps TRBD1 as D (6 bases). V was clipped by 2 bases and J by 6 bases, with 13 bases between them. From germline, CDR1 is KGHSH and CDR2 LQKENI. The CDR3 spans 15 residues. The DNA of the CDR3 is TGTGCCAGCTCACCAGATCTACAGGGAGCCGGGGAGCTGTTTTTT. Translation: CASSPDLQGAGELFF.